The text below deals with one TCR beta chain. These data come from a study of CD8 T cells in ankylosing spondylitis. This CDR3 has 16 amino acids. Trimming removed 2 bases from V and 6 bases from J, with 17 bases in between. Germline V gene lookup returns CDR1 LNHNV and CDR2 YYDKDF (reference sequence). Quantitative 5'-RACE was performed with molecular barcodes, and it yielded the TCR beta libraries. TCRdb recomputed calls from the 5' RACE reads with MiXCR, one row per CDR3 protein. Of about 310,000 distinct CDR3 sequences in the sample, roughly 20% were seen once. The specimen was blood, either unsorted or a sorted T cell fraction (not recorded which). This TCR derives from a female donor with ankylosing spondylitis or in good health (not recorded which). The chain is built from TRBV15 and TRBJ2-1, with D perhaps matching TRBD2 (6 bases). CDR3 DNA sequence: TGTGCCACCAGCAGACTGCGGGGCCCGCTTGGCAATGAGCAGTTCTTC. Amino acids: CATSRLRGPLGNEQFF.